The 21 T cell receptor beta chains below were found in one sample sequenced in a study of Ad26.COV2.S vaccination and SARS-CoV-2 variants. Treatment denoted: around 19 received Ad26.COV2.S at low or high dose, single or two shots; about 5 received placebo; per-sample allocation not given. Sampling happened 63 days after the first vaccine or placebo injection. Repertoires were generated with immunoSEQ multiplex PCR, while TCRdb's copy carries only in-frame clones and drops some. Of around 400,000 clones in the sample, about 89% were seen once. The sample in question was peripheral blood, obtained in a trial of Ad26.COV2.S vaccine versus placebo. The source of these receptors is a person aged 18-60 years who received the Ad26.COV2.S COVID-19 vaccine or a placebo.

The chain joins TRBV25-1 to TRBJ2-2; 9 bases agree with TRBD1. The V gene end was trimmed by 3 bases and the J gene end by 1 base; junction bases not matched to a gene: 6. The germline V gene has CDR1 MGHDK and CDR2 SYGVNS. This CDR3 region has 17 residues. Here the CDR3 reads CASSEIRDRENTGELFF. As DNA, the CDR3 is TGTGCCAGCAGTGAGATCCGGGACAGGGAGAACACCGGGGAGCTGTTTTTT.

The chain joins TRBV3-1 (or the pseudogene TRBV3-2) to TRBJ1-3; no reliable D call. CDR3 size: 15 residues. The germline CDR1 and CDR2 sequences are LGHDT and YNNKEL (reference sequence). V lost 1 base and J 4 bases, leaving 11 bases between the germline ends. The CDR3 coding sequence is TGTGCCAGCAGCCAAGGGGGTTCGTGGGGAAACACCATATATTTT. As protein: CASSQGGSWGNTIYF.

The chain combines TRBV7-6 with TRBJ2-2; 10 nucleotides match TRBD2. From germline, CDR1 is SGHVS and CDR2 FNYEAQ. The junction had 5 bases not matched to a gene; V was cut back by 4 bases and J by 3 bases. The CDR3 runs 16 residues. Here the CDR3 reads CASSSSGSFYTGELFF. CDR3 nucleotides: TGTGCCAGCAGCTCTAGCGGGAGTTTCTACACCGGGGAGCTGTTTTTT.

The count of this clone is one. This chain connects TRBV7-3 to TRBJ2-3, with 8 nucleotides matching TRBD2. V trimming: 2 bases; J trimming: 12 bases; junction bases outside the gene matches: 13. CDR3 length equals 15 residues. Germline CDR1 is SGHTA and CDR2 is FQGTGA. CDR3 region: CASSLWGLVQGNQYF. CDR3 bases: TGTGCCAGCAGCTTATGGGGACTAGTTCAGGGTAATCAGTATTTT.

The chain combines TRBV6-5 with TRBJ2-3; 11 bases are a match to TRBD2. The CDR3 totals 16 residues. Germline V gene lookup returns CDR1 MNHEY and CDR2 SVGAGI. V was pared by 4 bases and J by 2 bases, with 5 bases of the junction left unmatched. CDR3 amino acids: CASSSVSGRATDTQYF. The CDR3 nucleotides are TGTGCCAGCAGTTCGGTTAGCGGGAGGGCCACAGATACGCAGTATTTT.

The chain joins TRBV12-3 or TRBV12-4 to TRBJ1-1; D is unresolved. V gave up 2 bases and J gave up 2 bases, with 6 bases separating them. The CDR3 runs 13 residues. CDR3 sequence (DNA): TGTGCCAGCAGTTTATTAGAAAACACTGAAGCTTTCTTT. Its translation: CASSLLENTEAFF.

CDR3 amino acids: CASSHGQPNSPLHF. CDR3 in DNA: TGCGCCAGCAGCCACGGACAGCCAAATTCACCCCTCCACTTT. V usage is TRBV5-1 and J usage is TRBJ1-6; the D gene is possibly TRBD1 (6 bases). Trimming pared 4 bases from V and 7 bases from J, leaving 12 bases between. The CDR3 consists of 14 residues. Germline V lookup: CDR1 SGHRS, CDR2 YFSETQ.

The chain carries TRBV11-2 and TRBJ2-5; TRBD2 matches at 16 bases. The J segment lost 5 bases and the V segment lost 4 bases, leaving 7 bases of the junction unmatched. The germline V gene has CDR1 SGHAT and CDR2 FQNNGV. The CDR3 length is 17 residues. The CDR3 region is CASSSGTSGRAPETQYF. In nucleotides, the CDR3 is TGTGCCAGCAGCTCCGGGACTAGCGGGAGGGCCCCGGAGACCCAGTACTTC.

The V and J genes are TRBV7-9 and TRBJ2-7, with TRBD2 identical over 10 bases. The CDR3 runs to 16 residues. J was trimmed by 5 bases and V by 1 base; bases with no gene match: 8. Germline V lookup: CDR1 SEHNR, CDR2 FQNEAQ (reference sequence). In DNA, the CDR3 is TGTGCCAGCAGCTTAGGGCCAGCGGGAGGGCCTGACGAGCAGTACTTC. This codes for CASSLGPAGGPDEQYF.

The gene calls are TRBV15 and TRBJ2-3, with 9 bases matching TRBD1. Trimming cost V 1 base and J 2 bases; bases outside gene matches: 4. The germline gives CDR1 LNHNV, CDR2 YYDKDF (reference sequence). The CDR3 has 16 amino acids. The CDR3 nucleotides are TGTGCCACCAGCAGAGGAAGGACAGGGGCCACAGATACGCAGTATTTT. This sequence encodes CATSRGRTGATDTQYF.

This clone was observed a handful of times. The rearrangement links TRBV5-1 to TRBJ2-7, with no clear D. The length of the CDR3 is 13 residues. The V gene lost 2 bases and the J gene lost 4 bases, with 10 bases spanning the gap. Germline V gene lookup returns CDR1 SGHRS and CDR2 YFSETQ. This CDR3 is CASSFGPRYEQYF. As DNA, the CDR3 is TGCGCCAGCAGCTTCGGCCCCCGGTACGAGCAGTACTTC.

The genes are TRBV7-9 and TRBJ2-7; the match to TRBD1 covers 8 bases. The length of the CDR3 is 15 residues. The ends lost 4 bases at V and 0 bases at J; junction bases unmatched: 5. Germline CDR1 and CDR2: SEHNR and FQNEAQ (reference sequence). The CDR3 DNA follows: TGTGCCAGCAGCTCCGGACAGGGAAGCTCCTACGAGCAGTACTTC. It yields the protein CASSSGQGSSYEQYF. The variable domain in full, with the rest retrieved from reference TRBV7-9 and TRBJ2-7, is DTGVSQNPRHKITKRGQNVTFRCDPISEHNRLYWYRQTLGQGPEFLTYFQNEAQLEKSRLLSDRFSAERPKGSFSTLEIQRTEQGDSAMYLCASSSGQGSSYEQYFGPGTRLTVT.

The chain couples TRBV18 to TRBJ2-5, with 9 positions matching TRBD2. Unmatched junction bases numbered 7, after V lost 1 base and J lost 1 base. The CDR3 consists of 17 residues. Germline CDR1 KGHSH, CDR2 LQKENI. CDR3 in amino acids: CASSPLGASGIQETQYF. The CDR3 nucleotides are TGTGCCAGCTCACCACTTGGGGCTAGCGGGATCCAAGAGACCCAGTACTTC.

The chain carries TRBV30 and TRBJ1-1; D remains ambiguous. The V and J ends lost 0 bases and 3 bases respectively, with 5 bases between them. This CDR3 is 12 amino acids long. Per the germline V gene, CDR1 is GTSNPN and CDR2 is SVGIG (reference sequence). The DNA for the CDR3 is TGTGCCTGGAGTGTTCGCGACACTGAAGCTTTCTTT. The encoded protein is CAWSVRDTEAFF.

This clone appeared a few times. J is TRBJ2-1 and V is TRBV29-1, with 8 bases identical to TRBD2. CDR3 length: 14 residues. V trimming: 8 bases; J trimming: 6 bases; junction bases outside the gene matches: 12. Germline assignment: CDR1 SQVTM and CDR2 ANQGSEA. The CDR3, as DNA: TGCAGCACCCAGGGAGCGGGAGACGGCAATGAGCAGTTCTTC. Its translation: CSTQGAGDGNEQFF.

This chain joins TRBV28 and TRBJ2-7; 7 positions agree with TRBD1. Unmatched junction bases numbered 7, after V lost 1 base and J lost 4 bases. CDR3 length: 15 residues. From germline, CDR1 is MDHEN and CDR2 SYDVKM. The CDR3, as DNA: TGTGCCAGCAGTTTATCTGGACAGGCCGGTTACGAGCAGTACTTC. It specifies CASSLSGQAGYEQYF. Full variable domain (remainder filled in from reference TRBV28 and TRBJ2-7): DVKVTQSSRYLVKRTGEKVFLECVQDMDHENMFWYRQDPGLGLRLIYFSYDVKMKEKGDIPEGYSVSREKKERFSLILESASTNQTSMYLCASSLSGQAGYEQYFGPGTRLTVT.

V and J are TRBV5-4 and TRBJ2-3; D possibly matches TRBD1 or TRBD2 (5 bases each). The CDR3 extends over 14 amino acids. The germline gives CDR1 SGHNT, CDR2 YYREEE (reference sequence). V gave up 7 bases and J gave up 2 bases, with 14 bases separating them. The CDR3 DNA reads as TGTGCCAGCGGGGCTATCGGGACCACAGATACGCAGTATTTT. Encoded protein: CASGAIGTTDTQYF.

The chain recombines TRBV30 with TRBJ1-3; tentatively, D is TRBD1 (5 bases). Trimming removed 4 bases at V and 1 base at J, with 5 bases between. This CDR3 spans 12 amino acids. Per germline, CDR1 GTSNPN and CDR2 SVGIG (reference sequence). For the CDR3, the DNA is TGTGCCTGGACAGGGTCTGGAAACACCATATATTTT. It specifies CAWTGSGNTIYF. The full variable domain, rest sourced from reference TRBV30 and TRBJ1-3, is SQTIHQWPATLVQPVGSPLSLECTVEGTSNPNLYWYRQAAGRGLQLLFYSVGIGQISSEVPQNLSASRPQDRQFILSSKKLLLSDSGFYLCAWTGSGNTIYFGEGSWLTVV.

In the case of this clone: One junction end disagrees with the germline gene, perhaps due to a read error. The chain recombines TRBV6-6 with TRBJ2-5, with D unclear. Germline V gene sequence: CDR1 MNHNY, CDR2 SVGAGI (reference sequence). The CDR3 totals 13 residues. This CDR3 is CASNPATQETQYF. For the CDR3, the DNA is TGTGCAAGCAACCCAGCGACCCAAGAGACCCAGTACTTC.

The chain couples TRBV10-3 to TRBJ2-7; D is unclear. Germline CDR1 and CDR2: ENHRY and SYGVKD. The CDR3 contains 11 residues. Trimming stripped 4 bases from V and 6 bases from J, with 7 bases between. CDR3 bases: TGTGCCATCAGTGGGGAAGCCGAGCAGTACTTC. It encodes CAISGEAEQYF.

This sequence joins TRBV11-3 and TRBJ2-5; 9 nucleotides line up with TRBD1. With 5 bases clipped from V and 5 bases from J, the junction kept 6 bases outside the gene matches. The CDR3 extends over 14 amino acids. Per germline, CDR1 SGHNT and CDR2 YENEEA. DNA of the CDR3: TGTGCCAGCAGCGCTACAGGGGGCGCGGAGACCCAGTACTTC. Its protein is CASSATGGAETQYF.